These 7 T cell receptor beta chains came from one sample sequenced in a study of blood T cell repertoires in COVID-19. Clones were read by immunoSEQ multiplex PCR, and TCRdb kept only the in-frame ones, dropping some. The sample comprises around 29,000 clones, approximately 88% of which are singletons, and approximately 6.2% rests with the top ten. Sequences were obtained from peripheral blood. The receptors stem from a human donor in a cohort sampled during active COVID-19.

The chain's CDR3 is CASSDTGTEETQYF. CDR3 DNA: TGTGCCAGCAGCGATACCGGGACAGAAGAGACCCAGTACTTC. The chain is built from TRBV7-3 and TRBJ2-5; the match to TRBD1 covers 7 bases. Trimming cost V 5 bases and J 3 bases; bases outside gene matches: 6. CDR1 and CDR2 from the germline V gene are SGHTA and FQGTGA. This CDR3 spans 14 amino acids.

The CDR3 loop is CASSLDRANTGELFF. CDR3 nucleotides: TGCGCCAGCAGCCTCGACAGAGCGAACACCGGGGAGCTGTTTTTT. The gene calls are TRBV5-1 and TRBJ2-2, with D maybe TRBD1 (5 bases). Germline lookup yields CDR1 SGHRS and CDR2 YFSETQ. V was clipped by 4 bases and J by 0 bases, with 10 bases between them. The CDR3 runs 15 residues.

Relative to its sample, this clone is large. This chain joins TRBV6-2 or TRBV6-3 and TRBJ2-3; 10 bases fit TRBD2. This CDR3 region has 17 residues. The trim removed 5 bases at V and 3 bases at J, leaving 11 bases unmatched. Looked up from germline, CDR1 is MNHEY and CDR2 is SVGEGT. In DNA, the CDR3 is TGTGCCAGCAGTCACGGCGAACTAGCGGGGAATACAGATACGCAGTATTTT. It specifies CASSHGELAGNTDTQYF.

The chain uses TRBV7-3 and TRBJ2-3; 10 bases are a match to TRBD2. Per germline, CDR1 SGHTA and CDR2 FQGTGA. V trimming: 5 bases; J trimming: 3 bases; junction bases outside the gene matches: 11. The CDR3 covers 17 residues. The CDR3 sequence: CASSTQRGGGTTDTQYF. CDR3 sequence (DNA): TGTGCCAGCAGCACCCAGCGGGGGGGCGGGACTACAGATACGCAGTATTTT.

This chain connects TRBV2 to TRBJ2-7, with a tentative D call TRBD2 (6 bases). There are 14 residues in the CDR3. V lost 5 bases, J lost 3 bases, and 14 bases lay in between. Per the germline V gene, CDR1 is SNHLY and CDR2 is FYNNEI. CDR3 sequence (DNA): TGTGCCAGCAGTCGGGGGACTGTGGGCTACGAGCAGTACTTC. It specifies CASSRGTVGYEQYF. Drawing the rest from reference TRBV2 and TRBJ2-7, the complete variable domain is EPEVTQTPSHQVTQMGQEVILRCVPISNHLYFYWYRQILGQKVEFLVSFYNNEISEKSEIFDDQFSVERPDGSNFTLKIRSTKLEDSAMYFCASSRGTVGYEQYFGPGTRLTVT.

The chain has TRBV12-5 and TRBJ2-2; TRBD1 agrees at 7 bases. CDR1 LGHNT and CDR2 FRNRAP come from the germline V gene. There are 15 residues in the CDR3. The V and J ends lost 6 bases and 6 bases, in that order; junction bases with no gene match: 10. In nucleotides, the CDR3 is TGTGCTAGTGGCCCCGGGACAGCCGCTCCCGGGGAGCTGTTTTTT. It yields the protein CASGPGTAAPGELFF.

CDR3 amino acids: CAWTSGGELFF. The CDR3 DNA sequence: TGTGCCTGGACGAGCGGCGGGGAGCTGTTTTTT. The V and J genes are TRBV30 and TRBJ2-2; maybe TRBD2 (5 bases). Trimming removed 4 bases at V and 7 bases at J, with 7 bases between. This CDR3 has 11 residues. The germline V gene encodes CDR1 GTSNPN and CDR2 SVGIG (reference sequence).